Sequencing of this T cell receptor (beta chain) was carried out in a study of cytomegalovirus exposure and HLA in healthy donors. Sequenced by immunoSEQ multiplex PCR; TCRdb stores in-frame clones only, minus some. The data show approximately 71,000 clones, approximately 90% seen once. V was trimmed by 5 bases and J by 4 bases, leaving 9 bases between them. The germline V gene encodes CDR1 MNHNS and CDR2 SASEGT. CDR3 length: 13 amino acids. The chain joins TRBV6-1 to TRBJ2-1; a possible D gene is TRBD1 (5 bases). Specimen: PBMCs. The receptor's source is a man aged 18-30 years in good health and CMV-seronegative. This CDR3 reads CASSKRGYNEQFF. CDR3 sequence (DNA): TGTGCCAGCAGTAAAAGGGGATACAATGAGCAGTTCTTC.